Included here is one T cell receptor (beta chain) sequence, with context. Germline CDR1 reads MNHEY; CDR2 reads SMNVEV (reference sequence). The ends were cut back, 5 bases at V and 4 bases at J, with 11 bases in the middle. This CDR3 contains 13 residues. This specimen comes from a study of T-cell memory formation after mild COVID-19. In the study overall: For the most part, TCR clusters were specific to one donor.

TCRdb reprocessed the 5' RACE reads via MiXCR and lists one record per CDR3 protein. The table lists approximately 52,000 distinct CDR3 sequences, roughly 9% of them singletons. Material: PBMCs or a T cell subset sorted from them (not recorded which). The clonotype originates from an adult woman who had mild COVID-19 (a few samples of this study predate the infection). Cell type and time point are not known. The V and J genes are TRBV27 and TRBJ1-1; no firm D call. The CDR3 region is CASSLRYATEAFF. CDR3 sequence (DNA): TGTGCCAGCAGTCTACGTTATGCCACTGAAGCTTTCTTT.